The clone carrying this T cell receptor (beta chain) was found a few times. Its antigen is undetermined. Other DNA sequences in the sample encode the same CDR3. This specimen comes from a study of OX40 agonist ivuxolimab in advanced cancers. The wider study: Mean age around 60 years, range about 20 to 85; around 80% male.

Regarding the study as a whole: Normalized T-cell clonal expansion was also low in a subset of nonresponders. The work left the antigen specificity of expanded peripheral T cells undetermined. CD4+ and CD8+ blood T cells expanded clonally by week 6 at 0.1 to 3.0 mg/kg.

The assay was immunoSEQ multiplex PCR, and TCRdb's table has in-frame clones only and misses some. The sample includes about 82,000 clones, 83% of them seen just once. Germline V gene lookup returns CDR1 MNHEY and CDR2 SMNVEV (reference sequence). V gave up 2 bases and J gave up 3 bases, with 8 bases separating them. CDR3 length equals 14 residues. The TCR originated in an adult with an advanced solid tumor such as melanoma, head and neck, liver or kidney cancer. The sample in question was CD4+ or CD8+ T cells sorted from blood, obtained in a trial of the OX40 agonist ivuxolimab. The rearrangement links TRBV27 to TRBJ1-5; maybe TRBD1 (5 bases). DNA for the CDR3: TGTGCCAGCAGTTTAGCAGGGAACAATCAGCCCCAGCATTTT. It is translated as CASSLAGNNQPQHF.